The rows below give T cell receptor beta chains drawn from one sample of a study of shared clonotypes between healthy human individuals. TCRdb keeps only in-frame clones here, not all; method: immunoSEQ multiplex PCR. There are about 2 million clones in the sample; roughly 94% occur only once, and about 0.13% lies in the top ten. The specimen sequenced was naive CD4+ T cells sorted from blood. These receptors originate from a man aged 18-30 years in good health. CDR3s include the opening cysteine and the closing phenylalanine or tryptophan. Fields, in order: J gene, CDR3 length, D gene, clone size, V gene, CDR3 DNA, CDR3 protein. A D gene is named only where the DNA matches it firmly. For some rows the clone size is stated as once, few or many, or as a class when expanded; others skip it.

J gene: TRBJ2-3; CDR3 length: 15; D gene: TRBD1; clone size: .; V gene: TRBV5-1; CDR3 DNA: TGCGCCAGCAGGCCCTCGGGGACAGGCACAGATACGCAGTATTTT; CDR3 protein: CASRPSGTGTDTQYF
J gene: TRBJ2-1; CDR3 length: 15; D gene: .; clone size: .; V gene: TRBV10-3; CDR3 DNA: TGTGCCATCACTAGAGGGGCTAGCAGGGACAATGAGCAGTTCTTC; CDR3 protein: CAITRGASRDNEQFF
J gene: TRBJ1-5; CDR3 length: 15; D gene: TRBD1; clone size: .; V gene: TRBV11-2; CDR3 DNA: TGTGCCAGCAGCCTTTCAGGGGGCACCAATCAGCCCCAGCATTTT; CDR3 protein: CASSLSGGTNQPQHF
J gene: TRBJ2-2; CDR3 length: 16; D gene: TRBD1; clone size: once; V gene: TRBV7-9; CDR3 DNA: TGTGCCAGCAGCACAGGGGACACCTTGAACACCGGGGAGCTGTTTTTT; CDR3 protein: CASSTGDTLNTGELFF
J gene: TRBJ1-1; CDR3 length: 14; D gene: .; clone size: .; V gene: TRBV30; CDR3 DNA: TGTGCCTGGAACATCGGGCGGTTGAACACTGAAGCTTTCTTT; CDR3 protein: CAWNIGRLNTEAFF
J gene: TRBJ2-7; CDR3 length: 12; D gene: .; clone size: .; V gene: TRBV30; CDR3 DNA: TGTGCCTGGAGTCTTGGAGGCCCCGGGCAGTACTTC; CDR3 protein: CAWSLGGPGQYF
J gene: TRBJ2-2; CDR3 length: 15; D gene: .; clone size: .; V gene: TRBV29-1; CDR3 DNA: TGCAGCGCCCGCCTGGACGGGCCCGACACCGGGGAGCTGTTTTTT; CDR3 protein: CSARLDGPDTGELFF
J gene: TRBJ2-7; CDR3 length: 14; D gene: .; clone size: .; V gene: TRBV28; CDR3 DNA: TGTGCCAGCAGTTTACCCAGGGCAGGGTGGGAGCAGTACTTC; CDR3 protein: CASSLPRAGWEQYF
J gene: TRBJ2-3; CDR3 length: 14; D gene: .; clone size: .; V gene: TRBV7-6; CDR3 DNA: TGTGCCAGCAGCTACACAGGGAACACAGATACGCAGTATTTT; CDR3 protein: CASSYTGNTDTQYF
J gene: TRBJ2-7; CDR3 length: 15; D gene: TRBD1; clone size: .; V gene: TRBV18; CDR3 DNA: TGTGCCAGCTCACCACGGACAGGCGGCTCCTACGAGCAGTACTTC; CDR3 protein: CASSPRTGGSYEQYF
J gene: TRBJ2-5; CDR3 length: 16; D gene: TRBD2; clone size: .; V gene: TRBV6-7; CDR3 DNA: TGTGCCAGCAGTTACTCCCTCGGGAGGGCCAGAGAGACCCAGTACTTC; CDR3 protein: CASSYSLGRARETQYF
J gene: TRBJ1-5; CDR3 length: 16; D gene: TRBD1; clone size: .; V gene: TRBV5-8; CDR3 DNA: TGTGCCAGCAGCTGGCCCGGGACAGGGGGGTATCAGCCCCAGCATTTT; CDR3 protein: CASSWPGTGGYQPQHF
J gene: TRBJ2-7; CDR3 length: 13; D gene: TRBD1; clone size: .; V gene: TRBV5-1; CDR3 DNA: TGCGCCAGCAGCCCTCAGGGGGACAACTGGGAGTACTTC; CDR3 protein: CASSPQGDNWEYF
J gene: TRBJ2-7; CDR3 length: 12; D gene: TRBD2; clone size: .; V gene: TRBV6-6; CDR3 DNA: TGTGCCAGCAGCCTGGGGACTAGCGAGCAGTACTTC; CDR3 protein: CASSLGTSEQYF
J gene: TRBJ1-2; CDR3 length: 13; D gene: .; clone size: .; V gene: TRBV6-5; CDR3 DNA: TGTGCCAGCAAAATGGTGGTGGGGAATGGCTACACCTTC; CDR3 protein: CASKMVVGNGYTF
J gene: TRBJ2-3; CDR3 length: 15; D gene: TRBD2; clone size: once; V gene: TRBV7-2; CDR3 DNA: TGTGCCAGCAGCTTAGTATACGGGGGGGCAGATACGCAGTATTTT; CDR3 protein: CASSLVYGGADTQYF
J gene: TRBJ2-1; CDR3 length: 16; D gene: .; clone size: .; V gene: TRBV15; CDR3 DNA: TGTGCCACCACCCTAGTACGGGCGGTCTCCTACAATGAGCAGTTCTTC; CDR3 protein: CATTLVRAVSYNEQFF
J gene: TRBJ1-6; CDR3 length: 17; D gene: .; clone size: .; V gene: TRBV10-3; CDR3 DNA: TGTGCCACCTCCCCCGGGCTCCCGAGCTCCTATAATTCACCCCTCCACTTT; CDR3 protein: CATSPGLPSSYNSPLHF
J gene: TRBJ1-2; CDR3 length: 12; D gene: .; clone size: .; V gene: TRBV10-1; CDR3 DNA: TGCGCCAGCAGTCCAGACAGAAATGGCTACACCTTC; CDR3 protein: CASSPDRNGYTF
J gene: TRBJ2-2; CDR3 length: 15; D gene: .; clone size: .; V gene: TRBV4-3; CDR3 DNA: TGCGCCAGAAAACACCGGGACGAGAACACCGGGGAGCTGTTTTTT; CDR3 protein: CARKHRDENTGELFF
J gene: TRBJ2-1; CDR3 length: 14; D gene: .; clone size: .; V gene: TRBV6-5; CDR3 DNA: TGTGCCAGCAGTCCAACTAGCCCCTTGAATGAGCAGTTCTTC; CDR3 protein: CASSPTSPLNEQFF
J gene: TRBJ1-2; CDR3 length: 13; D gene: .; clone size: .; V gene: TRBV2; CDR3 DNA: TGTGCCAGCAGAGAGGACGGGAACTATGGCTACACCTTC; CDR3 protein: CASREDGNYGYTF
J gene: TRBJ2-5; CDR3 length: 15; D gene: .; clone size: .; V gene: TRBV6-4; CDR3 DNA: TGTGCCAGGCCCAGGGGATCACGCCGTCAAGAGACCCAGTACTTC; CDR3 protein: CARPRGSRRQETQYF
J gene: TRBJ2-7; CDR3 length: 16; D gene: .; clone size: .; V gene: TRBV6-5; CDR3 DNA: TGTGCCAGCAGTTACTCACTCCTCCTTAGCTCCTACGAGCAGTACTTC; CDR3 protein: CASSYSLLLSSYEQYF
J gene: TRBJ1-6; CDR3 length: 15; D gene: .; clone size: once; V gene: TRBV6-6; CDR3 DNA: TGTGCCAGCAGTTATTTTTCAGGGTCAAATTCACCCCTCCACTTT; CDR3 protein: CASSYFSGSNSPLHF
J gene: TRBJ2-1; CDR3 length: 13; D gene: .; clone size: .; V gene: TRBV21-1; CDR3 DNA: TGTGCCAGCAGCATACAGGGGGCTGGTGAGCAGTTCTTC; CDR3 protein: CASSIQGAGEQFF
J gene: TRBJ1-4; CDR3 length: 13; D gene: .; clone size: .; V gene: TRBV19; CDR3 DNA: TGTGCCAGTGAGCCACGCTCAAATGAAAAACTGTTTTTT; CDR3 protein: CASEPRSNEKLFF
J gene: TRBJ2-7; CDR3 length: 15; D gene: .; clone size: .; V gene: TRBV11-2; CDR3 DNA: TGTGCCAGCAGCTTAGGCCGGGGCATTTGGTACGAGCAGTACTTC; CDR3 protein: CASSLGRGIWYEQYF
J gene: TRBJ2-1; CDR3 length: 16; D gene: .; clone size: once; V gene: TRBV11-2; CDR3 DNA: TGTGCCAGCAGGTCGCTTGGGGGGACAGTAAGGAATGAGCAGTTCTTC; CDR3 protein: CASRSLGGTVRNEQFF
J gene: TRBJ1-2; CDR3 length: 12; D gene: .; clone size: .; V gene: TRBV2; CDR3 DNA: TGTGCCAGCAGTTCACAGGGATATGGCTACACCTTC; CDR3 protein: CASSSQGYGYTF
J gene: TRBJ1-6; CDR3 length: 15; D gene: .; clone size: .; V gene: TRBV18; CDR3 DNA: TGTGCCAGCTCATACGGGACGGAAAATAATTCACCCCTCCACTTT; CDR3 protein: CASSYGTENNSPLHF
J gene: TRBJ1-6; CDR3 length: 13; D gene: .; clone size: .; V gene: TRBV2; CDR3 DNA: TGTGCCAGCAACGGTAGACCGGCTTCACCCCTCCACTTT; CDR3 protein: CASNGRPASPLHF
J gene: TRBJ2-3; CDR3 length: 13; D gene: .; clone size: .; V gene: TRBV10-3; CDR3 DNA: TGTGCCATCAGTGAGTCTAGTGCAGATACGCAGTATTTT; CDR3 protein: CAISESSADTQYF
J gene: TRBJ1-4; CDR3 length: 14; D gene: .; clone size: once; V gene: TRBV6-5; CDR3 DNA: TGTGCCAGCAGTAAACCAGGGTCTAATGAAAAACTGTTTTTT; CDR3 protein: CASSKPGSNEKLFF
J gene: TRBJ2-1; CDR3 length: 13; D gene: .; clone size: .; V gene: TRBV7-2; CDR3 DNA: TGTGCCAGCAGCACCCAGGGGTACAATGAGCAGTTCTTC; CDR3 protein: CASSTQGYNEQFF
J gene: TRBJ1-2; CDR3 length: 15; D gene: .; clone size: .; V gene: TRBV11-2; CDR3 DNA: TGTGCCAGCAGCCCAGCCTCAGGGGTAGGCTATGGCTACACCTTC; CDR3 protein: CASSPASGVGYGYTF
J gene: TRBJ2-7; CDR3 length: 15; D gene: .; clone size: .; V gene: TRBV2; CDR3 DNA: TGTGCCAGCAGTGATGAGTCAGGGGCCACCTACGAGCAGTACTTC; CDR3 protein: CASSDESGATYEQYF
J gene: TRBJ1-1; CDR3 length: 15; D gene: .; clone size: .; V gene: TRBV5-1; CDR3 DNA: TGCGCCAGCAGCTTTACGGGACAAGTGAACACTGAAGCTTTCTTT; CDR3 protein: CASSFTGQVNTEAFF
J gene: TRBJ2-2; CDR3 length: 17; D gene: TRBD2; clone size: .; V gene: TRBV7-9; CDR3 DNA: TGTGCCAGCAGCTTAGGTACTAGCGGCTCGAACACCGGGGAGCTGTTTTTT; CDR3 protein: CASSLGTSGSNTGELFF
J gene: TRBJ2-5; CDR3 length: 15; D gene: .; clone size: .; V gene: TRBV5-5; CDR3 DNA: TGTGCCACCGGGCCGTTAGCTTGGACCCAAGAGACCCAGTACTTC; CDR3 protein: CATGPLAWTQETQYF